The rows below give T cell receptor beta chains drawn from one sample of a study of identical twins. TCRdb re-analysed the 5' RACE reads in MiXCR, keeping a single row per CDR3 protein. The repertoire includes about 920,000 distinct CDR3 sequences, more than 9% of them detected once, and roughly 1.5% sits in the top ten. This same sample was also part of a study on yellow fever vaccine responses in identical twins.

Material for sequencing was PBMCs. Receptors were obtained from a woman in her late teens or twenties in good health. Both conserved end residues are part of each CDR3. A D gene is named only where the DNA matches it firmly. The listing skips clone size in some rows; elsewhere it reads once, few, many or a size class.

v_gene: TRBV10-3; abundance: .; j_gene: TRBJ2-1; d_gene: .; CDR3aa: CAISVERGEQFF; CDR3nt: TGTGCCATCAGTGTAGAACGGGGGGAGCAGTTCTTC
v_gene: TRBV20-1; abundance: many; j_gene: TRBJ2-3; d_gene: TRBD1; CDR3aa: CSARARQGARTDTQYF; CDR3nt: TGCAGTGCTAGAGCGAGACAGGGGGCTAGAACAGATACGCAGTATTTT
v_gene: TRBV7-6; abundance: few; j_gene: TRBJ2-2; d_gene: TRBD2; CDR3aa: CASSPGLAGGYTGELFF; CDR3nt: TGTGCCAGCAGCCCAGGACTAGCGGGGGGGTACACCGGGGAGCTGTTTTTT
v_gene: TRBV5-1; abundance: few; j_gene: TRBJ2-2; d_gene: .; CDR3aa: CASDLGIGTGELFF; CDR3nt: TGCGCCAGCGATTTAGGGATTGGGACCGGGGAGCTGTTTTTT
v_gene: TRBV2; abundance: .; j_gene: TRBJ2-5; d_gene: TRBD1; CDR3aa: CASSDRGQTQETQYF; CDR3nt: TGTGCCAGCAGTGACAGGGGGCAAACACAAGAGACCCAGTACTTC
v_gene: TRBV10-3; abundance: .; j_gene: TRBJ2-2; d_gene: TRBD2; CDR3aa: CAISEGALAGGPKLFF; CDR3nt: TGTGCCATCAGTGAGGGGGCACTAGCGGGGGGGCCGAAGCTGTTTTTT
v_gene: TRBV20-1; abundance: .; j_gene: TRBJ2-1; d_gene: .; CDR3aa: CSAIRWVGWGYDNEQFF; CDR3nt: TGCAGTGCTATCCGGTGGGTGGGATGGGGATATGACAATGAGCAGTTCTTC
v_gene: TRBV15; abundance: .; j_gene: TRBJ2-5; d_gene: TRBD2; CDR3aa: CATSGGGVRETQYF; CDR3nt: TGTGCCACCAGCGGGGGGGGTGTCAGGGAGACCCAGTACTTC
v_gene: TRBV7-9; abundance: few; j_gene: TRBJ2-1; d_gene: TRBD1; CDR3aa: CASSSTGAQDNEQFF; CDR3nt: TGTGCCAGCAGCTCCACAGGGGCCCAAGACAATGAGCAGTTCTTC
v_gene: TRBV7-8; abundance: few; j_gene: TRBJ2-2; d_gene: .; CDR3aa: CASSFPGGGNTGELFF; CDR3nt: TGTGCCAGCAGCTTCCCTGGAGGGGGGAACACCGGGGAGCTGTTTTTT
v_gene: TRBV10-2; abundance: few; j_gene: TRBJ1-5; d_gene: .; CDR3aa: CASRGGGAAHSNQPQHF; CDR3nt: TGCGCCAGCAGGGGGGGCGGGGCAGCCCATAGCAATCAGCCCCAGCATTTT
v_gene: TRBV7-9; abundance: few; j_gene: TRBJ1-1; d_gene: TRBD1; CDR3aa: CASSPHGTVNTEAFF; CDR3nt: TGTGCCAGCAGCCCCCATGGGACAGTGAACACTGAAGCTTTCTTT
v_gene: TRBV18; abundance: .; j_gene: TRBJ2-1; d_gene: TRBD2; CDR3aa: CASSSSDGRAYNEQFF; CDR3nt: TGTGCCAGCTCATCCTCTGACGGGAGGGCCTACAATGAGCAGTTCTTC